These T cell receptor beta chains were read from a single sample in a study of blood T cell repertoires in COVID-19. Method: immunoSEQ multiplex PCR; TCRdb's copy keeps in-frame clones and lacks some. The profile covers about 160,000 clones, with 60% to 85% appearing a single time and 2.5% to 3.5% taken by the ten largest. Sequenced: peripheral blood. The origin of the receptors is a man in his 70s with acute or convalescent COVID-19. The CDR3 runs from the conserved cysteine through the conserved F or W. D genes are given only for firm matches. Clone size, where shown, is once, few, many, or a class for clones that have expanded.

D: -; J: TRBJ2-7; size: -; V: TRBV11-3; length: 11; DNA: TGTGCCAGCAGCGCGAGAGAAAAGCAGTACTTC; CDR3: CASSAREKQYF
D: TRBD1; J: TRBJ1-5; size: -; V: TRBV19; length: 17; DNA: TGTGCCAGTAGTACCCCACCCGGGACAGGGTTAAATCAGCCCCAGCATTTT; CDR3: CASSTPPGTGLNQPQHF
D: TRBD2; J: TRBJ2-7; size: -; V: TRBV7-2; length: 15; DNA: TGTGCCAGCAGCTTAGTCTGGCTAGCGGACTACGAGCAGTACTTC; CDR3: CASSLVWLADYEQYF
D: TRBD1; J: TRBJ1-1; size: -; V: TRBV6-6; length: 16; DNA: TGTGCCAGCAGTTACTCGTGGGCAGGGGGTAGGCCTGAAGCTTTCTTT; CDR3: CASSYSWAGGRPEAFF
D: TRBD1; J: TRBJ2-2; size: few; V: TRBV2; length: 16; DNA: TGTGCCAGCACGAAGAACAACCCGGGACAGGGCTGGGAGCTGTTTTTT; CDR3: CASTKNNPGQGWELFF
D: -; J: TRBJ1-1; size: -; V: TRBV9; length: 13; DNA: TGTGCCAGCAGCGTAGCCCCTGAGGCTGAAGCTTTCTTT; CDR3: CASSVAPEAEAFF
D: -; J: TRBJ2-7; size: -; V: TRBV5-6; length: 13; DNA: TGTGCCAGCAGCTTGGACTATAACTACGAGCAGTACTTC; CDR3: CASSLDYNYEQYF
D: -; J: TRBJ1-4; size: -; V: TRBV7-6; length: 15; DNA: TGTGCCAGCAGCTTAGCTGCAGGGAGGGGCGAAAAACTGTTTTTT; CDR3: CASSLAAGRGEKLFF
D: -; J: TRBJ1-1; size: -; V: TRBV21-1; length: 11; DNA: TGTGCCAGCAACGGACAGGGGGGAGCTTTCTTT; CDR3: CASNGQGGAFF
D: -; J: TRBJ2-7; size: -; V: TRBV11-3; length: 14; DNA: TGTGCCAGCAGCTTATCCAGGGGTCTGGACGAGCAGTACTTC; CDR3: CASSLSRGLDEQYF
D: -; J: TRBJ1-4; size: few; V: TRBV19; length: 14; DNA: TGTGCCAGTAAAGGTGGGCTTGGTAATGAAAAACTGTTTTTT; CDR3: CASKGGLGNEKLFF
D: -; J: TRBJ1-1; size: -; V: TRBV19; length: 13; DNA: TGTGCCAGTAGTCCCAGTATGAACACTGAAGCTTTCTTT; CDR3: CASSPSMNTEAFF
D: TRBD1; J: TRBJ2-7; size: -; V: TRBV30; length: 16; DNA: TGTGCCTGGAGGCGACAGGGGTCAGGTAGAGGCTACGAGCAGTACTTC; CDR3: CAWRRQGSGRGYEQYF
D: TRBD2; J: TRBJ2-2; size: -; V: TRBV29-1; length: 16; DNA: TGCAGCGTTGGGCTAGCGGGAGGGCCGAGGACCGGGGAGCTGTTTTTT; CDR3: CSVGLAGGPRTGELFF
D: -; J: TRBJ2-1; size: -; V: TRBV6-5; length: 14; DNA: TGTGCCAGCAGTCGACCAGGAGGGTACAATGAGCAGTTCTTC; CDR3: CASSRPGGYNEQFF
D: -; J: TRBJ2-7; size: -; V: TRBV4-3; length: 12; DNA: TGCGCCAGCAGCCGGGGGGACGGCGAGCAGTACTTC; CDR3: CASSRGDGEQYF
D: TRBD1; J: TRBJ2-5; size: -; V: TRBV18; length: 15; DNA: TGTGCCAGCTCACCCATAGGACAGGGACAAGAGACCCAGTACTTC; CDR3: CASSPIGQGQETQYF
D: -; J: TRBJ1-2; size: -; V: TRBV28; length: 15; DNA: TGTGCCAGCAGTTCCCCTCACGGGGTGGACTATGGCTACACCTTC; CDR3: CASSSPHGVDYGYTF
D: -; J: TRBJ1-1; size: -; V: TRBV5-8; length: 15; DNA: TGTGCCAGCAGCTTCCCAGGGTTGAGGAACACTGAAGCTTTCTTT; CDR3: CASSFPGLRNTEAFF
D: TRBD1; J: TRBJ2-2; size: few; V: TRBV6-5; length: 15; DNA: TGTGCCAGCAGAACATGGGACAGGTTTACCGGGGAGCTGTTTTTT; CDR3: CASRTWDRFTGELFF
D: -; J: TRBJ2-1; size: -; V: TRBV29-1; length: 14; DNA: TGCAGCGTTGTCCAAATGGAGGCGGCCAATGAGCAGTTCTTC; CDR3: CSVVQMEAANEQFF
D: -; J: TRBJ2-3; size: -; V: TRBV7-6; length: 16; DNA: TGTGCCAGCAGCTTAGGGGGGCGGAGCGGGATTCATACGCAGTATTTT; CDR3: CASSLGGRSGIHTQYF
D: TRBD1; J: TRBJ1-2; size: -; V: TRBV7-2; length: 15; DNA: TGTGCCAGCAGACGAACAGGGGGACAAGGGTATGGCTACACCTTC; CDR3: CASRRTGGQGYGYTF
D: -; J: TRBJ1-1; size: -; V: TRBV4-2; length: 17; DNA: TGTGCCAGTGCCGCGGCGGGGGCGGCGTATATGAACACTGAAGCTTTCTTT; CDR3: CASAAAGAAYMNTEAFF
D: TRBD1; J: TRBJ1-5; size: -; V: TRBV5-8; length: 15; DNA: TGTGCCAGCAGCCCCAGCGGACAGGGGATTCTGCCCCAGCATTTT; CDR3: CASSPSGQGILPQHF
D: -; J: TRBJ1-3; size: -; V: TRBV28; length: 16; DNA: TGTGCCAGCAGTACCTCGGGGGTAAACTCTGGAAACACCATATATTTT; CDR3: CASSTSGVNSGNTIYF
D: -; J: TRBJ2-2; size: few; V: TRBV6-5; length: 14; DNA: TGTGCCAGCACCCGGACACAGAACACCGGGGAGCTGTTTTTT; CDR3: CASTRTQNTGELFF
D: -; J: TRBJ2-3; size: once; V: TRBV10-1; length: 12; DNA: TGCGCCAGCAGGGGCCTGTTGGATACGCAGTATTTT; CDR3: CASRGLLDTQYF
D: -; J: TRBJ2-4; size: -; V: TRBV28; length: 13; DNA: TGTGCCAGCAGTCACATGGACAGAAACATTCAGTACTTC; CDR3: CASSHMDRNIQYF
D: -; J: TRBJ2-3; size: -; V: TRBV7-8; length: 15; DNA: TGTGCCAGCAGCTTATGGGCGGGAAACACAGATACGCAGTATTTT; CDR3: CASSLWAGNTDTQYF
D: -; J: TRBJ1-6; size: once; V: TRBV27; length: 15; DNA: TGTGCCAGCAGTTTACCGGGACTCCTTAATTCACCCCTCCACTTT; CDR3: CASSLPGLLNSPLHF
D: TRBD1; J: TRBJ2-1; size: -; V: TRBV28; length: 16; DNA: TGTGCCAGCAGACAGACGGGACAGGCTGACGACAATGAGCAGTTCTTC; CDR3: CASRQTGQADDNEQFF
D: TRBD1; J: TRBJ2-7; size: -; V: TRBV5-1; length: 16; DNA: TGCGCCAGCAGCTTGAACCCCGGGACAGGTGGCTACGAGCAGTACTTC; CDR3: CASSLNPGTGGYEQYF
D: -; J: TRBJ1-2; size: -; V: TRBV7-9; length: 14; DNA: TGTGCCAGCAGCCAGCTCCAGGGATACTATGGCTACACCTTC; CDR3: CASSQLQGYYGYTF
D: -; J: TRBJ1-1; size: -; V: TRBV27; length: 15; DNA: TGTGCCAGCAGTTTATTTGCACAACCGAACACTGAAGCTTTCTTT; CDR3: CASSLFAQPNTEAFF
D: -; J: TRBJ1-5; size: few; V: TRBV9; length: 16; DNA: TGTGCCAGCAGCGTAGGGGCAGGGCCCGCAGATCAGCCCCAGCATTTT; CDR3: CASSVGAGPADQPQHF
D: TRBD1; J: TRBJ2-6; size: -; V: TRBV5-1; length: 16; DNA: TGCGCCAGCAGCCCGACAGGGAGTTCTGGGGCCAACGTCCTGACTTTC; CDR3: CASSPTGSSGANVLTF